These T cell receptor beta chains were read from a single sample in a study of T-cell memory formation after mild COVID-19. MiXCR was run by TCRdb on the 5' RACE reads, yielding one entry per CDR3 protein. The sample consists of approximately 340,000 distinct CDR3 sequences, over 10% of them appearing once. The sequenced sample consisted of PBMCs or a T cell subset sorted from them (not recorded which). The receptors originated from a man between 18 and 35 years old who had mild COVID-19 (a few samples of this study predate the infection). Cell type and time point are not known. Each CDR3 is given with its conserved first and last residue. The D gene is left open where the match is weak. Clone size appears in some rows only: once, few, many, or a class for an expanded clone.

TRBJ2-2 | 15 | TRBV5-1 | few | TRBD1 | CASSLTGAPSGELFF | TGCGCCAGCAGCCTGACAGGGGCCCCATCCGGGGAGCTGTTTTTT
TRBJ2-5 | 15 | TRBV28 | - | - | CASSLVGPTSGTQYF | TGTGCCAGCAGTTTAGTGGGACCAACAAGCGGGACCCAGTACTTC
TRBJ1-2 | 14 | TRBV6-6 | few | - | CASSYSRGGEGYTF | TGTGCCAGCAGTTACTCGAGAGGGGGGGAAGGCTACACCTTC
TRBJ2-1 | 15 | TRBV6-5 | - | TRBD2 | CASSYSLAGESEQFF | TGTGCCAGCAGTTACTCTCTAGCGGGGGAGAGTGAGCAGTTCTTC
TRBJ2-5 | 15 | TRBV7-7 | many | TRBD1 | CASSLGTGGQETQYF | TGTGCCAGCAGCTTAGGGACAGGGGGCCAAGAGACCCAGTACTTC
TRBJ2-5 | 18 | TRBV20-1 | - | - | CSARSKPGPQDLGETQYF | TGCAGTGCTAGATCAAAGCCGGGGCCCCAAGACTTGGGGGAGACCCAGTACTTC
TRBJ2-6 | 13 | TRBV2 | - | - | CASSTGGKNVLTF | TGTGCCAGCAGTACCGGAGGGAAAAACGTCCTGACTTTC
TRBJ2-3 | 14 | TRBV7-2 | few | - | CASSLGGARPSQYF | TGTGCCAGCAGCTTAGGGGGGGCTCGGCCGTCGCAGTATTTT
TRBJ1-1 | 14 | TRBV12-3/TRBV12-4 | - | TRBD1 | CASSLRQGGSLAFF | TGTGCCAGCAGTTTACGACAGGGGGGGTCCCTGGCTTTCTTT
TRBJ2-1 | 12 | TRBV7-2 | many | - | CASSFWGREQFF | TGTGCCAGCAGCTTCTGGGGGCGCGAGCAGTTCTTC
TRBJ1-3 | 15 | TRBV4-1 | - | - | CASSQEPGYGNTIYF | TGCGCCAGCAGCCAAGAGCCAGGGTACGGAAACACCATATATTTT
TRBJ2-7 | 13 | TRBV10-3 | few | TRBD1 | CAISGTGGFEQYF | TGTGCCATCAGTGGGACAGGGGGATTCGAGCAGTACTTC
TRBJ2-5 | 17 | TRBV14 | - | TRBD1 | CASSQSRGTVTQETQYF | TGTGCCAGCAGCCAATCCAGAGGGACAGTAACCCAAGAGACCCAGTACTTC
TRBJ1-4 | 15 | TRBV7-9 | - | - | CASSLLGQLNEKLFF | TGTGCCAGCAGCTTATTAGGACAGCTGAATGAAAAACTGTTTTTT
TRBJ2-7 | 15 | TRBV9 | - | TRBD1 | CASSVGQGEVYEQYF | TGTGCCAGCAGCGTAGGACAGGGGGAGGTCTACGAGCAGTACTTC
TRBJ2-5 | 14 | TRBV5-6 | - | TRBD2 | CASSLGTSAETQYF | TGTGCCAGCAGCTTGGGGACTAGCGCTGAGACCCAGTACTTC
TRBJ2-3 | 16 | TRBV6-2/TRBV6-3 | - | - | CASSLPQDLTTDTQYF | TGTGCCAGCAGCCTCCCTCAGGACCTCACCACAGATACGCAGTATTTT
TRBJ1-2 | 12 | TRBV30 | few | - | CAWSVGNSGYTF | TGTGCCTGGAGTGTAGGGAATTCAGGCTACACCTTC